The subject of this entry is one T cell receptor beta chain. Its antigen is not known. The data were taken from a study of cytomegalovirus exposure and HLA in healthy donors. Broader study findings: Sequencing probably produced one cluster of sequence variants that were highly shared. Apparent HLA restriction characterized most CMV-associated TCR beta chains in a later analysis. Fewer N-insertions than the roughly 650-donor mean were reportedly shown by an Asian-associated ancestry cluster in a later analysis.

Healthy bone marrow donors supplied every sample. PCR was performed using 60 Vbeta and 13 Jbeta primers. Some clones are missing from TCRdb's copy, which holds only in-frame ones; the method was immunoSEQ multiplex PCR. The sample lists 120,000 or so clones; 75% were seen once. V gave up 5 bases and J gave up 12 bases, with 19 bases separating them. CDR1 and CDR2 (germline): MDHEN, SYDVKM. The CDR3 length is 13 residues. The sequence came from a woman between 50 and 59 years old in good health and CMV-seronegative. Sequencing input: PBMCs. The chain joins TRBV28 to TRBJ1-1; D gene ambiguous. In nucleotides, the CDR3 is TGTGCCAGCAGTCTCACCGATTGGAGCAGCACTTTCTTT. This codes for CASSLTDWSSTFF.